Shown below are 26 T cell receptor beta chains from a single sample sequenced in a study of cytomegalovirus exposure and HLA in healthy donors. Assay: immunoSEQ multiplex PCR; the TCRdb copy retains only in-frame clones and omits some. The data contain 150,000 to 200,000 clones, around four fifths of them singletons. What was sequenced was PBMCs. The receptors here all came from a man aged 25-45 years in good health and CMV-seropositive.

The chain couples TRBV4-3 to TRBJ2-6; D gene uncertain. Germline CDR1 LGHNA, CDR2 YSLEER. The V end lost 0 bases, the J end lost 2 bases, and 8 bases lay between the germline ends. This CDR3 region has 16 residues. The CDR3 here is CASSQDQTAGANVLTF. As DNA, the CDR3 is TGCGCCAGCAGCCAAGATCAAACAGCTGGGGCCAACGTCCTGACTTTC.

The rearrangement uses TRBV5-4 and TRBJ2-7, with TRBD1 identical over 11 bases. The V and J ends lost 2 bases and 6 bases, in that order; junction bases with no gene match: 7. The CDR3 runs to 15 residues. The germline V gene has CDR1 SGHNT and CDR2 YYREEE (reference sequence). The DNA for the CDR3 is TGTGCCAGCAGCTTCCGGGACAGGGGGTGGGGCGAGCAGTACTTC. It is translated as CASSFRDRGWGEQYF.

CDR3 sequence: CASSPRRGDYGYTF. Written as DNA, the CDR3 is TGTGCCAGCAGCCCCCGACGGGGTGACTATGGCTACACCTTC. V usage is TRBV7-3 and J usage is TRBJ1-2; D call uncertain. Germline assignment: CDR1 SGHTA and CDR2 FQGTGA. V dropped 5 bases and J dropped 3 bases, with 13 bases sitting between them. This CDR3 region has 14 residues.

V is TRBV7-2 and J is TRBJ2-3; TRBD2 matches at 8 bases. The length of the CDR3 is 14 residues. Germline assignment: CDR1 SGHTA and CDR2 FQGNSA. V shed 5 bases and J 6 bases; nucleotides not matched to a gene: 7. DNA of the CDR3: TGTGCCAGCAGCCTCTGGCGGGAGGTGGATACGCAGTATTTT. Amino acid sequence: CASSLWREVDTQYF.

The chain employs TRBV29-1 and TRBJ1-1, with TRBD1 identical over 11 bases. CDR1 is SQVTM, CDR2 ANQGSEA, per germline. CDR3 length: 16 amino acids. V shed 4 bases, J shed 5 bases, and the junction held 12 bases outside the gene matches. Here the CDR3 DNA reads TGCAGCGTTGTTGGCCGGGACAGGGGGATGAGGACTGAAGCTTTCTTT. This gives the protein CSVVGRDRGMRTEAFF. Drawing the rest from reference TRBV29-1 and TRBJ1-1, the complete variable domain is SAVISQKPSRDICQRGTSLTIQCQVDSQVTMMFWYRQQPGQSLTLIATANQGSEATYESGFVIDKFPISRPNLTFSTLTVSNMSPEDSSIYLCSVVGRDRGMRTEAFFGQGTRLTVV.

J is TRBJ1-2 and V is TRBV9; D unclear. The CDR3 consists of 11 residues. The V and J ends lost 3 bases and 8 bases respectively, with 8 bases between them. CDR1 SGDLS and CDR2 YYNGEE come from the germline V gene. CDR3 loop: CASSDPRGYTF. The CDR3 DNA is TGTGCCAGCAGCGACCCGAGGGGCTACACCTTC.

This clone was detected only a few times. The chain carries TRBV7-6 and TRBJ1-3, with 8 bases aligning to TRBD1. There are 15 residues in the CDR3. Germline V gene lookup returns CDR1 SGHVS and CDR2 FNYEAQ. Trimming removed 6 bases from V and 4 bases from J; junction bases left unmatched: 8. This CDR3 is CASSIGTGTGNTIYF. The CDR3 DNA is TGTGCCAGCAGTATTGGGACAGGTACAGGAAACACCATATATTTT.

The chain recombines TRBV27 with TRBJ1-5; TRBD1 is a possible D gene (6 bases). Germline CDR1 reads MNHEY; CDR2 reads SMNVEV (reference sequence). Trimming shortened V by 5 bases and J by 0 bases, and 17 bases separated the two germline ends. CDR3 length: 17 amino acids. As DNA, the CDR3 is TGTGCCAGCAGTCCCTACTTCCGGGACACTAGCAATCAGCCCCAGCATTTT. It is translated as CASSPYFRDTSNQPQHF.

This sequence joins TRBV6-4 and TRBJ2-5, with TRBD2 matching 13 bases. The CDR3 loop spans 15 amino acids. Unmatched junction bases numbered 3, after V lost 3 bases and J lost 5 bases. The germline CDR1 and CDR2 sequences are MRHNA and SNTAGT. As DNA, the CDR3 is TGTGCCAGCAGTGAGGGGACTAGCGGGGTTGAGACCCAGTACTTC. Its protein is CASSEGTSGVETQYF.

The chain couples TRBV4-1 to TRBJ2-3; 8 bases align to TRBD2. The V segment lost 0 bases and the J segment 5 bases; nucleotides outside the gene matches: 10. Germline V gene sequence: CDR1 MGHRA, CDR2 YSYEKL. The CDR3 totals 17 residues. Written as DNA, the CDR3 is TGCGCCAGCAGCCAAGATGAGGTTAGCGGGGAGGGAGATACGCAGTATTTT. This sequence encodes CASSQDEVSGEGDTQYF.

The chain recombines TRBV13 with TRBJ2-7; 11 positions agree with TRBD2. The germline gives CDR1 PRHDT, CDR2 FYEKMQ (reference sequence). This CDR3 spans 17 amino acids. Germline trimming cut 0 bases from V and 3 bases from J; bases unmatched to any gene: 7. The CDR3 coding sequence is TGTGCCAGCAGCTTAGGGACTAGCGGGGTCCGGAGCTACGAGCAGTACTTC. It translates to CASSLGTSGVRSYEQYF.

This chain connects TRBV27 to TRBJ2-1; D might be TRBD2 (7 bases). The CDR3 is 15 residues long. The V and J ends lost 6 bases and 8 bases respectively, with 20 bases between them. Germline V gene data show CDR1 as MNHEY and CDR2 as SMNVEV (reference sequence). The CDR3 sequence is CASSRDRRGGDEQFF. DNA of the CDR3: TGTGCCAGCAGCCGAGACAGGAGGGGGGGGGATGAGCAGTTCTTC.

The genes are TRBV4-3 and TRBJ1-1, with 8 bases matching TRBD1. The CDR3 contains 17 residues. In germline, CDR1 is LGHNA, CDR2 YSLEER. V dropped 0 bases and J dropped 0; count of bases not matched to a gene: 6. The CDR3 sequence: CASSQEPTGGMNTEAFF. The CDR3 DNA sequence: TGCGCCAGCAGCCAAGAGCCCACAGGGGGAATGAACACTGAAGCTTTCTTT.

The chain links TRBV4-3 to TRBJ2-1; tentative D call: TRBD1 (5 bases). The germline V gene has CDR1 LGHNA and CDR2 YSLEER. The V end lost 0 bases, the J end lost 10 bases, and 13 bases lay between the germline ends. This CDR3 region has 14 residues. CDR3 residues: CASSQDSRSGEQFF. The CDR3 coding sequence is TGCGCCAGCAGCCAAGATAGTAGGTCAGGGGAGCAGTTCTTC.

The chain couples TRBV11-2 to TRBJ2-1; TRBD2 aligns across 8 bases. This CDR3 has 17 residues. Germline-derived CDR1 and CDR2 are SGHAT and FQNNGV. The V gene end was trimmed by 0 bases and the J gene end by 9 bases; junction bases not matched to a gene: 13. The CDR3 sequence is CASSLDPGLAAEAEQFF. In DNA form, the CDR3 reads TGTGCCAGCAGCTTAGACCCCGGACTAGCCGCCGAGGCTGAGCAGTTCTTC.

CDR3 sequence: CASSDDRSEAFF. In nucleotides, the CDR3 is TGTGCCAGCAGCGATGACAGGTCTGAAGCTTTCTTT. This chain links TRBV7-6 with TRBJ1-1; D might be TRBD1 (6 bases). Germline V CDR1 and CDR2: SGHVS, FNYEAQ. With 5 bases removed from V and 6 bases from J, the gap between germline ends came to 10 bases. This CDR3 region has 12 residues.

V is TRBV6-5 and J is TRBJ1-2; D gene unclear. The CDR3 loop spans 15 amino acids. Germline V gene data show CDR1 as MNHEY and CDR2 as SVGAGI. V was trimmed by 6 bases and J by 3 bases, leaving 17 bases between them. The CDR3 loop reads CASSDGWTADYGYTF. The CDR3 nucleotides read TGTGCCAGCAGCGACGGGTGGACTGCGGACTATGGCTACACCTTC.

The chain carries TRBV15 and TRBJ2-7; D remains ambiguous. Trimming removed 6 bases from V and 0 bases from J, with 9 bases in between. This CDR3 has 13 amino acids. Germline assignment: CDR1 LNHNV and CDR2 YYDKDF (reference sequence). This CDR3 reads CATSGSSSYEQYF. The CDR3 DNA follows: TGTGCCACCAGTGGTTCTAGCTCCTACGAGCAGTACTTC.

As DNA, the CDR3 is TGCGCCAGCAGCTTGGGGACTAGCGGGTTGTATGAGCAGTTCTTC. Translation gives CASSLGTSGLYEQFF. The chain links TRBV5-1 to TRBJ2-1; the match to TRBD2 covers 11 bases. This CDR3 has 15 amino acids. Per the germline V gene, CDR1 is SGHRS and CDR2 is YFSETQ. Trimming cost V 0 bases and J 8 bases; bases outside gene matches: 4.

This rearrangement joins TRBV6-5 to TRBJ2-7, with 8 positions matching TRBD2. Germline V gene data show CDR1 as MNHEY and CDR2 as SVGAGI. J gave up 1 base and V 5 bases, and 4 bases lay outside the gene matches. This CDR3 comprises 14 residues. CDR3 amino acids: CASSPAGGSYEQYF. The CDR3, as DNA: TGTGCCAGCAGTCCCGCGGGGGGATCCTACGAGCAGTACTTC.

V and J are TRBV6-5 and TRBJ2-7; unclear D gene. V lost 6 bases and J 9 bases, leaving 15 bases between the germline ends. CDR3 length: 12 residues. The V gene's germline CDR1 is MNHEY and CDR2 SVGAGI. CDR3 in amino acids: CASSGDPVRQYF. CDR3 coding DNA: TGTGCCAGCAGCGGAGACCCAGTCAGGCAGTACTTC.

This clone was picked up one time. The chain is built from TRBV5-1 and TRBJ2-5, with 12 bases identical to TRBD2. CDR1 and CDR2 (germline): SGHRS, YFSETQ. There are 15 residues in the CDR3. V lost 4 bases and J lost 5; bases outside the gene matches: 6. The CDR3 spells CASSLGLAGFETQYF. The DNA for the CDR3 is TGCGCCAGCAGCCTAGGACTAGCGGGGTTTGAGACCCAGTACTTC.

V gene TRBV7-8 combines with J gene TRBJ2-7; a possible D gene is TRBD2 (6 bases). This CDR3 comprises 15 residues. The V gene's germline CDR1 is SGHVS and CDR2 FQNEAQ. V was trimmed by 5 bases and J by 0 bases, leaving 14 bases between them. CDR3 DNA: TGTGCCAGCAGCCCTGTTGGACTAAGCTCCTACGAGCAGTACTTC. This codes for CASSPVGLSSYEQYF.

This chain connects TRBV2 to TRBJ2-1; D ambiguous. Trimming took off 3 bases at V and 1 base at J, with 10 bases between the two ends. Germline lookup yields CDR1 SNHLY and CDR2 FYNNEI. The CDR3 is 15 amino acids. The CDR3 region has the DNA TGTGCCAGCAGTGAGAGCGCCCCTTCCTACAATGAGCAGTTCTTC. Translating it yields CASSESAPSYNEQFF.

This clone was observed once. This chain links TRBV4-3 with TRBJ2-7, with a possible D match to TRBD1 (6 bases). This CDR3 contains 16 residues. CDR1 is LGHNA and CDR2 is YSLEER in the germline V gene. Trimming removed 4 bases from V and 2 bases from J, with 18 bases in between. The CDR3 loop is CASSPNHRDTTYEQYF. Written as DNA, the CDR3 is TGCGCCAGCAGCCCCAACCACCGGGACACAACCTACGAGCAGTACTTC.

This chain connects TRBV9 to TRBJ1-2; possibly TRBD1 for D (6 bases). Trimming left V 0 bases short and J 8 bases short, with 11 bases between. The CDR3 totals 13 residues. Germline loops: CDR1 SGDLS, CDR2 YYNGEE. CDR3 region: CASSVAPGTGYTF. DNA of the CDR3: TGTGCCAGCAGCGTAGCCCCTGGGACAGGCTACACCTTC.